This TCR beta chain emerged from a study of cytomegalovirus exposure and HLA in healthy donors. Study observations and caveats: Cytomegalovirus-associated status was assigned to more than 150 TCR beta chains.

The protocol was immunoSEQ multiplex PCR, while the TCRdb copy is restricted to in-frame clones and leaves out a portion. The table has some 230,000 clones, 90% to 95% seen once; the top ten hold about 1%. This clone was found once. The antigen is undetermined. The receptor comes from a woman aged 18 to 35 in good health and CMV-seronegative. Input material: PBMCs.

The CDR3: CASSVGLHNEQFF. The CDR3 nucleotides read TGTGCCAGCAGCGTAGGACTGCACAATGAGCAGTTCTTC. This sequence joins TRBV9 and TRBJ2-1; D gene uncertain. Germline CDR1 is SGDLS and CDR2 is YYNGEE. Between the trimmed V and J ends, which lost 0 bases and 5 bases, there was a span of 6 bases. This CDR3 is 13 amino acids long.